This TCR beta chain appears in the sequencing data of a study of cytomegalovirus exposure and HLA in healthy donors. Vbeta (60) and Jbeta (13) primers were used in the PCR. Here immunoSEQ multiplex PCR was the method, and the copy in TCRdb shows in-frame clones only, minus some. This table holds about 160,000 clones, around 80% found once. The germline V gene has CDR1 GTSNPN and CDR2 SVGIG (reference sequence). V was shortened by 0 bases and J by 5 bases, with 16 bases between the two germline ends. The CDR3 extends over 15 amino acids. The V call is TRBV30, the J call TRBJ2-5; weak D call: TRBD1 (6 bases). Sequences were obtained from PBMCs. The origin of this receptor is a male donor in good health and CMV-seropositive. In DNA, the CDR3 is TGTGCCTGGAGTGTCACAGGGTTAAGAGGGGAGACCCAGTACTTC. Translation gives CAWSVTGLRGETQYF.